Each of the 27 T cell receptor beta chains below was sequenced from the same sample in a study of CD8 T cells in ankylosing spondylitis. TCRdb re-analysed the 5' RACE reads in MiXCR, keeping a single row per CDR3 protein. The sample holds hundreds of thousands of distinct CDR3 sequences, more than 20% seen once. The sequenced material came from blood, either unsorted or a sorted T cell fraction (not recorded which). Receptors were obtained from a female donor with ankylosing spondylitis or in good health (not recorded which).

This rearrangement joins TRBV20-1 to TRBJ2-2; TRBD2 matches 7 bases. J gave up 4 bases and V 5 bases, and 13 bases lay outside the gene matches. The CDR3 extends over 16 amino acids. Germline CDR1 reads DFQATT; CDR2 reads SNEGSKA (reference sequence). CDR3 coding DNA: TGCAGTGCTGGTTACCGGGGGAGGGCTAGCACCGGGGAGCTGTTTTTT. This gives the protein CSAGYRGRASTGELFF.

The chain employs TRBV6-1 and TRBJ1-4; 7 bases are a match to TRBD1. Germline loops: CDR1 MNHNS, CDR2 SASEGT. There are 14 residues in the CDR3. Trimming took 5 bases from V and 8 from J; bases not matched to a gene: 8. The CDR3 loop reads CASSTTGNSEKLFF. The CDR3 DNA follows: TGTGCCAGCAGTACGACAGGGAATAGCGAAAAACTGTTTTTT.

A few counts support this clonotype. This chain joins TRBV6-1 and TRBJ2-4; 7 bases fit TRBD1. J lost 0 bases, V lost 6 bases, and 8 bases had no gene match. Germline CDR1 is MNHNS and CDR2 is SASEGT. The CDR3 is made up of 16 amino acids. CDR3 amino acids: CASRQTGVLAKNIQYF. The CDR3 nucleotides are TGTGCCAGCAGACAAACAGGGGTCCTAGCCAAAAACATTCAGTACTTC.

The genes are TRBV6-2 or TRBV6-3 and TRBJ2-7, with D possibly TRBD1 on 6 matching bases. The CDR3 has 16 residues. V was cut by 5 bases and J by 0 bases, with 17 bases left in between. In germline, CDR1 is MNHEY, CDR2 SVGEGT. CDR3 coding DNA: TGTGCCAGCAGTCAGCAGGGGCTCTCTCCCTCCTACGAGCAGTACTTC. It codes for CASSQQGLSPSYEQYF.

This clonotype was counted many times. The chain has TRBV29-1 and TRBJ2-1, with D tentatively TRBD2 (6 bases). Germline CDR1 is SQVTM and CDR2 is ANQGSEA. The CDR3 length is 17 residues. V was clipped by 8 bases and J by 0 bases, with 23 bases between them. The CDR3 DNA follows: TGCAGCTCCTTGGGGGGAGAACTTAAGGGCTCCTACAATGAGCAGTTCTTC. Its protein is CSSLGGELKGSYNEQFF.

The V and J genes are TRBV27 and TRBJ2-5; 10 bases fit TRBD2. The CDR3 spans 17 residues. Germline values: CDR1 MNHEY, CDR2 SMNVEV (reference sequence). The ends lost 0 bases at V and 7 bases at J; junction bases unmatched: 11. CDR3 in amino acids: CASSLSQREGWIGTQYF. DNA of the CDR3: TGTGCCAGCAGTTTATCCCAGCGGGAGGGGTGGATTGGGACCCAGTACTTC.

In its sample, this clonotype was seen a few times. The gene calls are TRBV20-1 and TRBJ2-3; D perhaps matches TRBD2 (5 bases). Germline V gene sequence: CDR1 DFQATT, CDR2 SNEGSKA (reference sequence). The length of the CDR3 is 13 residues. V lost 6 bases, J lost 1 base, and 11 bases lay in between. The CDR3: CSAGAGGTDTQYF. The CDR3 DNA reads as TGCAGTGCCGGAGCCGGGGGCACAGATACGCAGTATTTT.

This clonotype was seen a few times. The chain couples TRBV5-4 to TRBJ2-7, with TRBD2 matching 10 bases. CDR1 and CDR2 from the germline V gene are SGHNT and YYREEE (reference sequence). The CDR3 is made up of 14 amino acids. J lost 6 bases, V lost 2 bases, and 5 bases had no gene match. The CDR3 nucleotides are TGTGCCAGCAGCTTCAGCGGGAGGGCCCTCGAGCAGTACTTC. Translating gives CASSFSGRALEQYF.

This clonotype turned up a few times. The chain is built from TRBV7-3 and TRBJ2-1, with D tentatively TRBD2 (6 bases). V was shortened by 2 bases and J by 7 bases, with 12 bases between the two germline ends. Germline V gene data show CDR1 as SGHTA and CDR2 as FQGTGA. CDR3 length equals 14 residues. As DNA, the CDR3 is TGTGCCAGCAGCTTACGGGGGAGCCCAAATGAGCAGTTCTTC. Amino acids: CASSLRGSPNEQFF.

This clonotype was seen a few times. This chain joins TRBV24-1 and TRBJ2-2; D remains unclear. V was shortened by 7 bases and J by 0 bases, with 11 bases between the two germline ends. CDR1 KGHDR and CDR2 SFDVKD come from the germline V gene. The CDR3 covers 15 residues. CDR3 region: CATSGTGTNTGELFF. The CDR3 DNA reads TGTGCCACCAGCGGAACTGGGACGAACACCGGGGAGCTGTTTTTT.

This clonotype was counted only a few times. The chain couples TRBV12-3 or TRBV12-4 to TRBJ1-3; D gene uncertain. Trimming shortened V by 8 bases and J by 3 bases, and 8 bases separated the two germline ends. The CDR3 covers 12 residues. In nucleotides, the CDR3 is TGTGCCAGCGGGGAAGTTGGAAACACCATATATTTT. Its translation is CASGEVGNTIYF.

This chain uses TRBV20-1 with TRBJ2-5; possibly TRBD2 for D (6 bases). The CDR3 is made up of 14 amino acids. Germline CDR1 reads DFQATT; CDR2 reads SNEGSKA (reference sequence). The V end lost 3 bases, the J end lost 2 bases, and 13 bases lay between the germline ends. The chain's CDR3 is CSASSPGDQETQYF. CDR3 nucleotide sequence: TGCAGTGCTAGTTCTCCGGGAGATCAAGAGACCCAGTACTTC.

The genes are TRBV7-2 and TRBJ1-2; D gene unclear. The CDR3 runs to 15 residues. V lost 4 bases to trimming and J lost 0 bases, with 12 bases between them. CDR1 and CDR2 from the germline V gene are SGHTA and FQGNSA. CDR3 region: CASSSAGSANYGYTF. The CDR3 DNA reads TGTGCCAGCAGCTCCGCCGGGTCAGCTAACTATGGCTACACCTTC.

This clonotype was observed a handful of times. The CDR3 protein is CTSSHLPGSGTQYF. CDR3 nucleotides: TGCACCAGCAGCCATCTTCCGGGCTCGGGGACCCAGTACTTC. This chain joins TRBV1 and TRBJ2-5; TRBD1 is the table's D call and was not checked against the DNA. TRBV1 is a documented pseudogene. The CDR3 sequence is 14 residues long.

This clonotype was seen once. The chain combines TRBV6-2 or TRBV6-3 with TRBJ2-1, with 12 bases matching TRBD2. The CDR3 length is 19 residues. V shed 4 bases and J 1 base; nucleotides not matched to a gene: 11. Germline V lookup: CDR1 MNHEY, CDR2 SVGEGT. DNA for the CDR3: TGTGCCAGCAGTTTGGGCCCGACTAGCGGGAGTTTGTCCTACAATGAGCAGTTCTTC. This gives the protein CASSLGPTSGSLSYNEQFF.

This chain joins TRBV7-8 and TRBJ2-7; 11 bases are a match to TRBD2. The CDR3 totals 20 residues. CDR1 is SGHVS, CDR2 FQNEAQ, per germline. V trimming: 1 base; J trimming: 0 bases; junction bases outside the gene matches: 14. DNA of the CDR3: TGTGCCAGCAGCTTAGGAGGGCCGGGACTAGCGGACCCCAGCTCCTACGAGCAGTACTTC. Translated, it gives CASSLGGPGLADPSSYEQYF.

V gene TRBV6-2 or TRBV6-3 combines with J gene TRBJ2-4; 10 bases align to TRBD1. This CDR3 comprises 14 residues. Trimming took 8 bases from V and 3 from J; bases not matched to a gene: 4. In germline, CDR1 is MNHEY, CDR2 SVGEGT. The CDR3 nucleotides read TGTGCCAGCCGGACAGGGGGTAACAAAAACATTCAGTACTTC. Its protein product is CASRTGGNKNIQYF.

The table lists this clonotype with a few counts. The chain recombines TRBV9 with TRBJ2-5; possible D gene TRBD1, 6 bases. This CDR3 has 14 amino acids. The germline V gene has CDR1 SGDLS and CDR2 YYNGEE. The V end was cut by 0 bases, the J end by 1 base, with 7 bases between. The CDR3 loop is CASSVGTAQETQYF. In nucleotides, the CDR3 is TGTGCCAGCAGCGTAGGGACAGCCCAAGAGACCCAGTACTTC.

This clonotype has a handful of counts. This chain's CDR3 is CASSFTGPEQYF. The CDR3 DNA follows: TGTGCCAGCAGCTTCACAGGACCCGAGCAGTACTTC. The V and J genes are TRBV5-5 and TRBJ2-7, with a possible D match to TRBD1 (5 bases). CDR3 length: 12 residues. Trimming shortened V by 2 bases and J by 6 bases, and 9 bases separated the two germline ends. Germline lookup yields CDR1 SGHKS and CDR2 YYEKEE (reference sequence). Looking up the rest from reference TRBV5-5 and TRBJ2-7 gives the full variable domain: DAGVTQSPTHLIKTRGQQVTLRCSPISGHKSVSWYQQVLGQGPQFIFQYYEKEERGRGNFPDRFSARQFPNYSSELNVNALLLGDSALYLCASSFTGPEQYFGPGTRLTVT.

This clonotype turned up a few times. CDR3: CASSRPTSGMGNEQFF. The CDR3 coding sequence is TGTGCCAGCAGCCGGCCGACTAGCGGGATGGGAAATGAGCAGTTCTTC. The rearrangement links TRBV7-2 to TRBJ2-1; TRBD2 agrees at 11 bases. The ends lost 5 bases at V and 7 bases at J; junction bases unmatched: 10. In germline, CDR1 is SGHTA, CDR2 FQGNSA. This CDR3 is 16 amino acids long.

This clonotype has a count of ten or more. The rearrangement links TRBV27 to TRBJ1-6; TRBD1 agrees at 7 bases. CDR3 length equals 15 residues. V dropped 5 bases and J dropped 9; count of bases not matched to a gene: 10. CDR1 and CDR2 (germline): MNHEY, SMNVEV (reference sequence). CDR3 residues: CASSLWTGRGSPLHF. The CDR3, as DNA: TGTGCCAGCAGTCTCTGGACAGGAAGGGGTTCACCCCTCCACTTT.

CDR3 protein: CASSLEPRGSVYNEQFF. The CDR3 DNA sequence: TGTGCCAGCAGCTTAGAACCTCGGGGGAGTGTCTACAATGAGCAGTTCTTC. The V call is TRBV11-2, the J call TRBJ2-1, with a weak D call TRBD2 (6 bases). Trimming stripped 0 bases from V and 3 bases from J, with 15 bases between. There are 17 residues in the CDR3. The germline CDR1 and CDR2 sequences are SGHAT and FQNNGV.

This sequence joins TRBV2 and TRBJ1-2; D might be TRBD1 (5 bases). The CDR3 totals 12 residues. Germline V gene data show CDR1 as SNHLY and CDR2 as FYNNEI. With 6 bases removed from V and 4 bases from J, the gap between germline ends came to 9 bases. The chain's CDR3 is CASSWDVYGYTF. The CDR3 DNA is TGTGCCAGCAGCTGGGACGTCTATGGCTACACCTTC. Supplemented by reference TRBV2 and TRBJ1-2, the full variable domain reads EPEVTQTPSHQVTQMGQEVILRCVPISNHLYFYWYRQILGQKVEFLVSFYNNEISEKSEIFDDQFSVERPDGSNFTLKIRSTKLEDSAMYFCASSWDVYGYTFGSGTRLTVV.

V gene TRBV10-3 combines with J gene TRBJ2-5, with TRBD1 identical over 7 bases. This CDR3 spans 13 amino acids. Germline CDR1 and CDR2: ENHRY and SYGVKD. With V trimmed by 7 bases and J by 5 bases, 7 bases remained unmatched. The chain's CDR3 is CAIKGGSGETQYF. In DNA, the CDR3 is TGTGCCATCAAAGGGGGCTCAGGGGAGACCCAGTACTTC.

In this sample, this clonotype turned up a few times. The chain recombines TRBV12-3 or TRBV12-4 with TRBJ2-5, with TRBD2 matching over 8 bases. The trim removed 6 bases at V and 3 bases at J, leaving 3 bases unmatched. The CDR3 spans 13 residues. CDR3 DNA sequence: TGTGCCAGCAGGTGGGGACTAGAAGAGACCCAGTACTTC. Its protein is CASRWGLEETQYF.

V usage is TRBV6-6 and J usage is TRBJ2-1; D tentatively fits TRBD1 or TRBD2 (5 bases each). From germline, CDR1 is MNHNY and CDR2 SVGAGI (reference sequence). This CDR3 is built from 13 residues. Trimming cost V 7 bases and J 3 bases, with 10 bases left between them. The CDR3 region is CASTGTFYNEQFF. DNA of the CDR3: TGTGCCAGCACCGGGACCTTCTACAATGAGCAGTTCTTC.

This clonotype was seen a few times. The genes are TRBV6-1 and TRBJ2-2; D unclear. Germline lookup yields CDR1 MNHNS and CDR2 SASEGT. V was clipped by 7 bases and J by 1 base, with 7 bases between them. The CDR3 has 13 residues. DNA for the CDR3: TGTGCCAGCAACCCCATGAACACCGGGGAGCTGTTTTTT. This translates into CASNPMNTGELFF.